This TCR beta chain appears in the sequencing data of a study of T cells in Graves' hyperthyroidism and ophthalmopathy. Study conclusions and caveats: Ophthalmopathy was predicted by the model a median of around 5.9 months ahead of onset.

This clonotype showed up just a few times. What it recognizes is unknown. Given a much more abundant clone one base away, this may be a read error. Disease lasting under 3 months, a NOSPECS grade of at least 4, and a Clinical Activity Score of at least 3 were features of the ophthalmopathy patients. Uncontrolled infection, other autoimmune disease, pregnancy or lactation disqualified patients from enrolment. It was RNA transcripts that yielded the amplified TCR beta CDR3 regions. TCR CDR3 underwent first-round RT-PCR with the HTBI primer set. Each CDR3 protein is one row after TCRdb ran MiXCR on the multiplex PCR reads. Of around 600,000 distinct CDR3 sequences listed, around 15% are singletons. The germline V gene encodes CDR1 SNHLY and CDR2 FYNNEI. The CDR3 is made up of 13 amino acids.

What was sequenced was blood. The chain links TRBV2 to TRBJ1-2; a possible D gene is TRBD1 (6 bases). The sequence was obtained from a woman in her fifties or sixties with Graves' ophthalmopathy. CDR3 sequence (DNA): TGTGCCAACAGTGAAGAAACAGGGATAGGCTACACCTTC. Translated, it gives CANSEETGIGYTF.